This T cell receptor beta chain was identified in a study of cytomegalovirus exposure and HLA in healthy donors. The PCR employed 60 Vbeta primers together with 13 Jbeta primers. Produced via immunoSEQ multiplex PCR; TCRdb's table is partial and in-frame only. This sample has some 150,000 clones; around 70% occur once, and the top ten carry about 2%. The V segment lost 4 bases and the J segment 7 bases; nucleotides outside the gene matches: 14. The CDR3 totals 17 residues. The V gene's germline CDR1 is MRHNA and CDR2 SNTAGT. This TCR was sampled from a young man in good health and CMV-seronegative. The specimen was PBMCs. The chain joins TRBV6-4 to TRBJ2-1; 9 positions agree with TRBD1. CDR3 DNA: TGTGCCAGCAGTGCCCCTAAGCCCGGGACAGGGCTAAATGAGCAGTTCTTC. It is translated as CASSAPKPGTGLNEQFF.